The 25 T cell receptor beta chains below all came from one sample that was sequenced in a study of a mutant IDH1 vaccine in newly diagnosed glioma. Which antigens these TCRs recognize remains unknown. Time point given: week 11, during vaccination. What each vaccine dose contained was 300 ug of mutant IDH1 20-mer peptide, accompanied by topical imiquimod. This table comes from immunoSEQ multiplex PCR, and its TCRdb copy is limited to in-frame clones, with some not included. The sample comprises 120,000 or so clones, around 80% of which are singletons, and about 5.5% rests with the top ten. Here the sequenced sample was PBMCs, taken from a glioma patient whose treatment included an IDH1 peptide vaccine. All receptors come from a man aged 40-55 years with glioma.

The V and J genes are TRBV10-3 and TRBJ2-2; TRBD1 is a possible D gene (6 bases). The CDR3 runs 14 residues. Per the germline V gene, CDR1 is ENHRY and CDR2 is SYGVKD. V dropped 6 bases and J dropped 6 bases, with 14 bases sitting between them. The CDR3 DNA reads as TGTGCCATCAGAGGGGGATATTTTGCCGGGGAGCTGTTTTTT. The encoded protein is CAIRGGYFAGELFF.

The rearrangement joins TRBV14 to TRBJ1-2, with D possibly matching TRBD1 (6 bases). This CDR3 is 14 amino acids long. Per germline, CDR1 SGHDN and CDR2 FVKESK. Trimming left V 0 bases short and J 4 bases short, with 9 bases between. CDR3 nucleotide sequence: TGTGCCAGCAGCCAAGAGGGGGCCGCCTATGGCTACACCTTC. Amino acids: CASSQEGAAYGYTF.

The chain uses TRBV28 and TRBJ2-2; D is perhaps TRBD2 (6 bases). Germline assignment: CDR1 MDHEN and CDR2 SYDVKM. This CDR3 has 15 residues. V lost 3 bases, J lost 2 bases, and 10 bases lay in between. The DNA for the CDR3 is TGTGCCAGCAGTTTGTGGCGGGGAAACACCGGGGAGCTGTTTTTT. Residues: CASSLWRGNTGELFF.

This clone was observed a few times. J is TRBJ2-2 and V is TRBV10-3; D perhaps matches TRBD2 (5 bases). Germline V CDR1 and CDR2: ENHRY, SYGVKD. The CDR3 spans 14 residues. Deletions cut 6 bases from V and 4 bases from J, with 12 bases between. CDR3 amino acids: CAISPGLITGELFF. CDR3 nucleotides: TGTGCCATCAGCCCCGGACTGATCACCGGGGAGCTGTTTTTT.

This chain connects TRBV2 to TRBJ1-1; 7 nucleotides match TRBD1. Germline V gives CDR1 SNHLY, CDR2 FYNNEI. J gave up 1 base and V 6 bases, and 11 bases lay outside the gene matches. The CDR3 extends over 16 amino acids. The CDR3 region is CASSPRDSWGNTEAFF. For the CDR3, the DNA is TGTGCCAGCAGCCCCCGGGACAGTTGGGGGAACACTGAAGCTTTCTTT. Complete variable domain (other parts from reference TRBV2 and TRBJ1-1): EPEVTQTPSHQVTQMGQEVILRCVPISNHLYFYWYRQILGQKVEFLVSFYNNEISEKSEIFDDQFSVERPDGSNFTLKIRSTKLEDSAMYFCASSPRDSWGNTEAFFGQGTRLTVV.

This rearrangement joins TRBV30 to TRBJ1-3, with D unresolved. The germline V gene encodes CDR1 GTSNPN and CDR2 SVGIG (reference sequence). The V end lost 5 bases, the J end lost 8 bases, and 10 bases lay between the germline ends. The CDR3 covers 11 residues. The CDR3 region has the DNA TGTGCCTGGGAGGAGGGATACACCATATATTTT. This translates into CAWEEGYTIYF.

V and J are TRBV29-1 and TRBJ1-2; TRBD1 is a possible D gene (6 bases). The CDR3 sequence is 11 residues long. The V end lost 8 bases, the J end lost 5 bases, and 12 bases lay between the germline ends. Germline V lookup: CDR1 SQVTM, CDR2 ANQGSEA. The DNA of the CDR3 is TGCAGCTCCGTAGGGGGATATGGCTACACCTTC. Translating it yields CSSVGGYGYTF.

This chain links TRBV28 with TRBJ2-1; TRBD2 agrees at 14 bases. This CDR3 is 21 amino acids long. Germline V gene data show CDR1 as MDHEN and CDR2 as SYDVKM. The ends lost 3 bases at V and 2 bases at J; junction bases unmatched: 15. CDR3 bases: TGTGCCAGCAGTTTCCCCTTTAGACTAGCGGGAGGGCCAGTAACCTACAATGAGCAGTTCTTC. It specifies CASSFPFRLAGGPVTYNEQFF.

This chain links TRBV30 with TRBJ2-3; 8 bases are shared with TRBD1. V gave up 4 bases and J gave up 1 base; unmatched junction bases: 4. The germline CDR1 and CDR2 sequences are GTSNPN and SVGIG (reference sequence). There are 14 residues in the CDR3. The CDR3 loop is CAWNQGAGTDTQYF. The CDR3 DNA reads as TGTGCCTGGAATCAGGGGGCTGGCACAGATACGCAGTATTTT.

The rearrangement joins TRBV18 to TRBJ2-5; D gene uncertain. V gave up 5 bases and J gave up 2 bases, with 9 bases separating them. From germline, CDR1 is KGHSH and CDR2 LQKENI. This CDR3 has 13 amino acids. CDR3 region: CASSAPSQETQYF. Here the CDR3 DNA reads TGTGCCAGCTCAGCCCCATCTCAAGAGACCCAGTACTTC.

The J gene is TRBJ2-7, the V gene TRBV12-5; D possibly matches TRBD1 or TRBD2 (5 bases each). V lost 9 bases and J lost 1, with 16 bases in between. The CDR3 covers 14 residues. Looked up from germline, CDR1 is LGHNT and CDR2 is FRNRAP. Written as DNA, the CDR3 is TGTGCTAGCAGCCACGGGACGGGATCCTACGAGCAGTACTTC. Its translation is CASSHGTGSYEQYF.

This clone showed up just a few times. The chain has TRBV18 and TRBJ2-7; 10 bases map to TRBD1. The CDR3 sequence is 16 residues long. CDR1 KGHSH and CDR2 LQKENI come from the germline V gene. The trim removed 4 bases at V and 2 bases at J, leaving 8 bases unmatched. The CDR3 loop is CASSLGVGTGAYEQYF. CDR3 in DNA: TGTGCCAGCTCACTAGGTGTAGGGACAGGGGCCTACGAGCAGTACTTC. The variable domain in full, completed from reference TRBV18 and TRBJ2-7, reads NAGVMQNPRHLVRRRGQEARLRCSPMKGHSHVYWYRQLPEEGLKFMVYLQKENIIDESGMPKERFSAEFPKEGPSILRIQQVVRGDSAAYFCASSLGVGTGAYEQYFGPGTRLTVT.

The CDR3 nucleotides are TGTGCCAGTAGTATAGATGGGGGATTCTATGGCTACACCTTC. Amino acid sequence: CASSIDGGFYGYTF. The chain couples TRBV19 to TRBJ1-2, with a possible D match to TRBD1 (5 bases). Germline CDR1 and CDR2: LNHDA and SQIVND (reference sequence). The V end lost 0 bases, the J end lost 4 bases, and 9 bases lay between the germline ends. There are 14 residues in the CDR3.

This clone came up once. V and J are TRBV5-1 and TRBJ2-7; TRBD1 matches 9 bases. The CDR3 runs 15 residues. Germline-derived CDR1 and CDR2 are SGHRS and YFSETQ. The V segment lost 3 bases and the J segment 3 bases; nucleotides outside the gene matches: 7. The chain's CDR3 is CASSSPGQGIYEQYF. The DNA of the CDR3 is TGCGCCAGCAGCTCGCCCGGACAGGGGATCTACGAGCAGTACTTC.

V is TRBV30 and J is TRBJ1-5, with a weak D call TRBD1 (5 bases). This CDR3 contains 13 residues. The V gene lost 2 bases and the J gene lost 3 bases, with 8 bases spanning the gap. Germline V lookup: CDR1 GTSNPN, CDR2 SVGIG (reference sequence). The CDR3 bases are TGTGCCTGGAGTCCAGGGTACAATCAGCCCCAGCATTTT. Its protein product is CAWSPGYNQPQHF.

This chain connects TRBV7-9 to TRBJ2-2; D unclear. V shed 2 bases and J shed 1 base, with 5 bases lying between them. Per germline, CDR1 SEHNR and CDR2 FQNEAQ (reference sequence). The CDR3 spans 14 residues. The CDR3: CASSLSQNTGELFF. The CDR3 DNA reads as TGTGCCAGCAGCTTATCACAGAACACCGGGGAGCTGTTTTTT.

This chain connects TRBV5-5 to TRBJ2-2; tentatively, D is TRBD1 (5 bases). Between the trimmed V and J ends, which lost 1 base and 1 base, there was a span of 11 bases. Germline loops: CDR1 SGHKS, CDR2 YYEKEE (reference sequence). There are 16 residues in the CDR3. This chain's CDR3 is CASSLRGQMNTGELFF. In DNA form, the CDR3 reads TGTGCCAGCAGCTTGAGGGGTCAAATGAACACCGGGGAGCTGTTTTTT.

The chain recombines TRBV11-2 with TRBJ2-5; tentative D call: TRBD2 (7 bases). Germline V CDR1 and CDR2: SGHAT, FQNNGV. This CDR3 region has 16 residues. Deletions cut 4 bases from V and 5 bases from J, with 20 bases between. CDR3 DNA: TGTGCCAGCAGCTCTAATCGTGGGGGGGGCCGGGAGACCCAGTACTTC. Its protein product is CASSSNRGGGRETQYF.

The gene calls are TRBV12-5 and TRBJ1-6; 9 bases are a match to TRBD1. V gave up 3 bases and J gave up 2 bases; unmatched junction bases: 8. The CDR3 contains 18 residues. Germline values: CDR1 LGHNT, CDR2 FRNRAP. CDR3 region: CASGLPGQGFPYNSPLHF. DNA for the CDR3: TGTGCTAGTGGTTTACCGGGACAGGGTTTCCCCTATAATTCACCCCTCCACTTT. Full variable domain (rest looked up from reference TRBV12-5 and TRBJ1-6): DARVTQTPRHKVTEMGQEVTMRCQPILGHNTVFWYRQTMMQGLELLAYFRNRAPLDDSGMPKDRFSAEMPDATLATLKIQPSEPRDSAVYFCASGLPGQGFPYNSPLHFGNGTRLTVT.

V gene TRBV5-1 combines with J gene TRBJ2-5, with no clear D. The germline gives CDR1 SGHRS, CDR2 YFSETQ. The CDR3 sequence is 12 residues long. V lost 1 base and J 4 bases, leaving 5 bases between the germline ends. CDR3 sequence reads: CASSLRLETQYF. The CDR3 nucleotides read TGCGCCAGCAGCTTGAGGTTAGAGACCCAGTACTTC.

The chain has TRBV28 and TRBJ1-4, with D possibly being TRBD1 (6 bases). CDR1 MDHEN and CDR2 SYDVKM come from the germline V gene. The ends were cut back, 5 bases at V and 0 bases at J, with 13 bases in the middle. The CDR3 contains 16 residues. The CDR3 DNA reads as TGTGCCAGCAGTCAACTGGAGGGGGCAACTAATGAAAAACTGTTTTTT. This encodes CASSQLEGATNEKLFF.

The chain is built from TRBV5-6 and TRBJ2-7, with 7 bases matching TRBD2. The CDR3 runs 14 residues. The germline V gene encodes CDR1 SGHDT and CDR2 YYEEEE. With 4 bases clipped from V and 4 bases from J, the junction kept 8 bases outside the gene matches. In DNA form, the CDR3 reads TGTGCCAGCAGCACTCGGGACTACCCGTACGAGCAGTACTTC. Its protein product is CASSTRDYPYEQYF.

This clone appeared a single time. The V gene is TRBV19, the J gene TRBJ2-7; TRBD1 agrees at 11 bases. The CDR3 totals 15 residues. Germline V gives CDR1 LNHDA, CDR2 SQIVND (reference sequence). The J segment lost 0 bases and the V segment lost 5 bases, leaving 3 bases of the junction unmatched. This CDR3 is CASSPGTGGSYEQYF. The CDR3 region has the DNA TGTGCCAGTAGTCCCGGGACAGGGGGCTCCTACGAGCAGTACTTC.

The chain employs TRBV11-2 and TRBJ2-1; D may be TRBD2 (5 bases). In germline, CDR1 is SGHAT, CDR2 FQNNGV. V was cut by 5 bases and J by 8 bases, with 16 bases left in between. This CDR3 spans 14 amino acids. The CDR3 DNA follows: TGTGCCAGCAGCCCGGGGAGTAGGGTGGATGAGCAGTTCTTC. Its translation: CASSPGSRVDEQFF.

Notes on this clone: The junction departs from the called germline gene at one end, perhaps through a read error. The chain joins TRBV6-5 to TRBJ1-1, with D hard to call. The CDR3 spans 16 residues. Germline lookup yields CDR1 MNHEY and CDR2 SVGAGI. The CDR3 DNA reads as TGTGCCAGCAGCTACTCAGTAGTTCCAGTCAACACTGAAGCTTTCTTT. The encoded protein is CASSYSVVPVNTEAFF.